This TCR beta chain is from a study of blood T cell repertoires in COVID-19. Study background: The United States, Italy and Spain supplied acute and convalescent COVID-19 samples. T cells, B-cell-depleted T cells, or PBMCs provided the cDNA or gDNA that served as material.

Per germline, CDR1 SGHNT and CDR2 YYREEE (reference sequence). CDR3 length equals 18 residues. V gave up 6 bases and J gave up 0 bases; unmatched junction bases: 15. In Seattle, patients joined the study during active infection and were tracked longitudinally. Per the authors' pipeline: The authors estimated nucleated cell counts from reference gene primer amplification. Only in-frame clones appear in the TCRdb table, and some are missing; sequencing was by immunoSEQ multiplex PCR. The D gene and trimming were derived from the DNA, and the V and J assignments and clone size from that table. The table shows approximately 500,000 clones, with approximately 89% occurring only once.

The material sequenced was peripheral blood. This clonotype originated in a man in his late teens or twenties with COVID-19, enrolled during active disease. V usage is TRBV5-4 and J usage is TRBJ1-3; 7 bases agree with TRBD1. The CDR3 sequence: CASIERDSSADSGNTIYF. The CDR3 region has the DNA TGTGCCAGCATTGAAAGGGACAGCTCCGCCGACTCTGGAAACACCATATATTTT.